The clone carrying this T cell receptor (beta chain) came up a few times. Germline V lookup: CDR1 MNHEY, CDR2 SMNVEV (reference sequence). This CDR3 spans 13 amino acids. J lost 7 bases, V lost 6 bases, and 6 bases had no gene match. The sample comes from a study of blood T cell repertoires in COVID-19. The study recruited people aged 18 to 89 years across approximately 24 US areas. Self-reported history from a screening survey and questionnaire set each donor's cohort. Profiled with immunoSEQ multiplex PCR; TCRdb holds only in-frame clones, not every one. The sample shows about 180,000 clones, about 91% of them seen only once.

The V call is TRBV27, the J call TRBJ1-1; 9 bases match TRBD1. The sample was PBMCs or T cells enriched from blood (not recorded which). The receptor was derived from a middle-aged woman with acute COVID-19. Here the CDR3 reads CASRPGQGGEAFF. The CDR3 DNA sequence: TGTGCCAGCAGACCGGGACAGGGCGGTGAAGCTTTCTTT.